This TCR beta chain was retrieved from a study of blood T cells in healthy people across ages. They isolated at least 7 million PBMCs from each sample. V lost 3 bases and J lost 0; bases outside the gene matches: 6. Germline V gene lookup returns CDR1 SGHTA and CDR2 FQGNSA. The length of the CDR3 is 17 residues. For the second PCR, which ran for roughly 6 to 12 cycles, a sample-barcoded 5' primer and a J-beta primer mix were used. In TCRdb, the 5' RACE reads were re-called with MiXCR into one record per CDR3 protein. The sample contains approximately 670,000 distinct CDR3 sequences, around two fifths of which appear only once.

The chain recombines TRBV7-2 with TRBJ2-3; 10 bases agree with TRBD2. The TCR originated in an elderly man in good health. Sequenced: blood. CDR3 nucleotides: TGTGCCAGCAGCTTCTTTCCGACTAGCGGGAGCACAGATACGCAGTATTTT. The encoded protein is CASSFFPTSGSTDTQYF.